This T cell receptor beta chain was recorded in a study of T cells after yellow fever vaccination. For the study at large: For low cell numbers, libraries were made with SMART-Seq v4 Ultra Low Input.

MiXCR, applied by TCRdb to the 5' RACE reads, yields one record per CDR3 protein. The sample holds just under 600,000 distinct CDR3 sequences, approximately 12% seen once. There are a few counts of this clonotype. Germline V CDR1 and CDR2: LNHDA, SQIVND (reference sequence). The CDR3 is made up of 13 amino acids. Trimming took 3 bases from V and 4 from J, leaving 7 bases between them. The material sequenced was PBMCs, taken on the day of the yellow fever booster vaccination. The source is a man aged 25-40 years who received the YFV17D yellow fever vaccine. The J gene is TRBJ2-1, the V gene TRBV19; D uncertain. CDR3 loop: CASSINPYNEQFF. The CDR3 bases are TGTGCCAGTAGTATTAATCCGTACAATGAGCAGTTCTTC.